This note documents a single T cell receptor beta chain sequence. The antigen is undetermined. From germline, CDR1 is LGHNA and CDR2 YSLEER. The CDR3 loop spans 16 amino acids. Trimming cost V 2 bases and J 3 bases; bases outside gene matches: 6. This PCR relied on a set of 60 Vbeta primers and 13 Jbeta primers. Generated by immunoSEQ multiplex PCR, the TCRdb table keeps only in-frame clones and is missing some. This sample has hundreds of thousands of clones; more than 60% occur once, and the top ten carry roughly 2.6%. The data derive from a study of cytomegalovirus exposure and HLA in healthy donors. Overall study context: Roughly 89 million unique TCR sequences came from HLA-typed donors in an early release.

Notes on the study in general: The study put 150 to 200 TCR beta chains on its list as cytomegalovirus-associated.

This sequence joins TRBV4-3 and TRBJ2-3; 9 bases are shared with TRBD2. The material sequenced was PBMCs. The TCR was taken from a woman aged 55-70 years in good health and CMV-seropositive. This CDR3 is CASSQPAAGGTDTQYF. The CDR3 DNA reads TGCGCCAGCAGCCAACCCGCAGCGGGGGGTACAGATACGCAGTATTTT.